Given below is one T cell receptor beta chain in context. Its antigen is not identified. Cells were stimulated with overlapping HIV-1 Gag 15-mer peptides. CD40L-negative CD69-negative CD45RO-high memory CD4+ T cells were sorted as populations depleted of antigen-responding cells. The ends lost 5 bases at V and 4 bases at J; junction bases unmatched: 8. Germline CDR1 SGHDT, CDR2 YYEEEE. The CDR3 contains 15 residues. This entry belongs to a study of persistence of HIV-infected CD4 T cells. About the research overall: Donors were ART-treated; their CMV- and Gag-responding CD4+ T cells were isolated. Study-level findings and limits: Compared with CD3/CD28-stimulated cells, CMV- and Gag-responding cells showed lower TCRbeta richness.

The immunoSEQ assay was version 4, run in survey mode. Profiled with immunoSEQ multiplex PCR; TCRdb holds only in-frame clones, not every one. The data hold approximately 40,000 clones, with 78% observed a single time. The TCR comes from an adult man with HIV who was CMV-seropositive. This specimen consisted of CD4+ T cells sorted from PBMCs after roughly 18-hour stimulation, obtained from a patient who received antiretroviral therapy. This sequence joins TRBV5-6 and TRBJ2-2; 7 bases line up with TRBD1. DNA of the CDR3: TGTGCCAGCAGTTCGGGACCAGGGGGCACCGGGGAGCTGTTTTTT. Translating it yields CASSSGPGGTGELFF.